The 10 T cell receptor beta chains listed next were all sequenced from one sample in a study of blood T cell repertoires in COVID-19. TCRdb keeps only in-frame clones here, not all; method: immunoSEQ multiplex PCR. The sample lists 100,000 to 120,000 clones; around 74% were seen once. The sequenced sample was peripheral blood. Receptors were obtained from a woman aged 55-75 years with acute or convalescent COVID-19.

This rearrangement joins TRBV7-3 to TRBJ2-5; 7 bases agree with TRBD2. The CDR3 runs 13 residues. V was pared by 4 bases and J by 3 bases, with 2 bases of the junction left unmatched. Germline V CDR1 and CDR2: SGHTA, FQGTGA. The CDR3 region has the DNA TGTGCCAGCAGCTCCGGGGGGAAAGAGACCCAGTACTTC. Amino acids: CASSSGGKETQYF. Full variable domain (rest looked up from reference TRBV7-3 and TRBJ2-5): GAGVSQTPSNKVTEKGKYVELRCDPISGHTALYWYRQSLGQGPEFLIYFQGTGAADDSGLPNDRFFAVRPEGSVSTLKIQRTERGDSAVYLCASSSGGKETQYFGPGTRLLVL.

The genes are TRBV7-9 and TRBJ1-2; 9 positions agree with TRBD1. Per germline, CDR1 SEHNR and CDR2 FQNEAQ (reference sequence). CDR3 length equals 15 residues. V was pared by 1 base and J by 3 bases, with 3 bases of the junction left unmatched. CDR3 nucleotides: TGTGCCAGCAGCTTAGACAGGGGGCGTGACTATGGCTACACCTTC. Protein sequence: CASSLDRGRDYGYTF. Looking up the rest from reference TRBV7-9 and TRBJ1-2 gives the full variable domain: DTGVSQNPRHKITKRGQNVTFRCDPISEHNRLYWYRQTLGQGPEFLTYFQNEAQLEKSRLLSDRFSAERPKGSFSTLEIQRTEQGDSAMYLCASSLDRGRDYGYTFGSGTRLTVV.

This chain uses TRBV2 with TRBJ1-2; weak D call: TRBD1 (6 bases). V was trimmed by 8 bases and J by 3 bases, leaving 10 bases between them. CDR1 is SNHLY and CDR2 is FYNNEI in the germline V gene. CDR3 length: 12 residues. CDR3 nucleotide sequence: TGTGCCAGCCAGGGGACCGACTATGGCTACACCTTC. The encoded protein is CASQGTDYGYTF.

This clone was detected only a few times. The chain has TRBV6-1 and TRBJ1-6; D ambiguous. This CDR3 has 13 amino acids. Trimming took 3 bases from V and 9 from J, leaving 9 bases between them. In germline, CDR1 is MNHNS, CDR2 SASEGT. The CDR3 DNA reads TGTGCCAGCAGTGAGAGCGCAATTTCACCCCTCCACTTT. This encodes CASSESAISPLHF.

J is TRBJ1-1 and V is TRBV12-5, with a tentative D call TRBD1 (6 bases). The CDR3 is made up of 14 amino acids. Trimming shortened V by 7 bases and J by 1 base, and 13 bases separated the two germline ends. CDR1 is LGHNT and CDR2 is FRNRAP in the germline V gene. The CDR3 coding sequence is TGTGCTAGTGCCTCTGGACAGCCGAACACTGAAGCTTTCTTT. Protein: CASASGQPNTEAFF.

This chain's CDR3 is CASSLADSETQYF. The DNA of the CDR3 is TGTGCCAGCAGCTTGGCCGACTCAGAGACCCAGTACTTC. The chain uses TRBV5-4 and TRBJ2-5; no clear D. There are 13 residues in the CDR3. The V gene's germline CDR1 is SGHNT and CDR2 YYREEE (reference sequence). V lost 0 bases and J lost 4, with 7 bases in between.

The table lists this clone with a few counts. The rearrangement uses TRBV2 and TRBJ1-4, with TRBD1 matching 7 bases. Looked up from germline, CDR1 is SNHLY and CDR2 is FYNNEI. The V segment lost 4 bases and the J segment 1 base; nucleotides outside the gene matches: 6. The CDR3 extends over 16 amino acids. The CDR3 sequence is CASSGLRQGTNEKLFF. DNA of the CDR3: TGTGCCAGCAGTGGGCTCCGACAGGGAACTAATGAAAAACTGTTTTTT.

The rearrangement uses TRBV28 and TRBJ1-4; 8 bases are a match to TRBD1. Germline CDR1 MDHEN, CDR2 SYDVKM. The J segment lost 8 bases and the V segment lost 5 bases, leaving 10 bases of the junction unmatched. The CDR3 loop spans 15 amino acids. The CDR3 nucleotides read TGTGCCAGCAGTATTTCGTCAGGGGGCGCCGAAAAACTGTTTTTT. Amino acid sequence: CASSISSGGAEKLFF.

V is TRBV20-1 and J is TRBJ1-5; TRBD1 is a possible D gene (6 bases). The CDR3 length is 11 residues. Deletions cut 4 bases from V and 15 bases from J, with 16 bases between. The germline CDR1 and CDR2 sequences are DFQATT and SNEGSKA (reference sequence). CDR3 nucleotides: TGCAGTGCTACAATGGGGGGGACATCGCATTTT. Its protein is CSATMGGTSHF.

The chain links TRBV15 to TRBJ1-5; D possibly corresponds to TRBD1 (6 bases). This CDR3 has 16 residues. CDR1 and CDR2 from the germline V gene are LNHNV and YYDKDF (reference sequence). Between the trimmed V and J ends, which lost 1 base and 2 bases, there was a span of 12 bases. CDR3 coding DNA: TGTGCCACCAGCAGAGGGATGGGGGCGGGCAATCAGCCCCAGCATTTT. This translates into CATSRGMGAGNQPQHF.